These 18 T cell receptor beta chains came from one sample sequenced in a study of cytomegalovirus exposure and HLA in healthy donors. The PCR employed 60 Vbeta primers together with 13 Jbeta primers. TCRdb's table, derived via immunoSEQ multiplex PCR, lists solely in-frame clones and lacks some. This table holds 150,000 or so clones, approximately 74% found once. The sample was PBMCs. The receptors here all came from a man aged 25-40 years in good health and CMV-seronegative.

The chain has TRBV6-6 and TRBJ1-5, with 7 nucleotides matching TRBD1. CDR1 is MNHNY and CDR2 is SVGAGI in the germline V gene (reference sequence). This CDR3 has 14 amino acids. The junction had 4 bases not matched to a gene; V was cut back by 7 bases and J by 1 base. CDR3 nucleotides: TGTGCCAGCAATGACAGGGCCAGCAATCAGCCCCAGCATTTT. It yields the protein CASNDRASNQPQHF.

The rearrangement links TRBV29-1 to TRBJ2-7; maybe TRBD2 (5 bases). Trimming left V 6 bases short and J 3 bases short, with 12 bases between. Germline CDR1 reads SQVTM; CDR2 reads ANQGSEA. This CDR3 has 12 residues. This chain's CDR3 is CSVDATSYEQYF. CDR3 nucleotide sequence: TGCAGCGTGGACGCTACTAGCTACGAGCAGTACTTC.

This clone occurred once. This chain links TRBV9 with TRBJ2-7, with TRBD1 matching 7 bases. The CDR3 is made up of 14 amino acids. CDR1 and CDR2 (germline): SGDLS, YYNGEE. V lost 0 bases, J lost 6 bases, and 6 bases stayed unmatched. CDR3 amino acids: CASSVGSGGGEQYF. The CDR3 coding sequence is TGTGCCAGCAGCGTAGGGTCAGGGGGTGGCGAGCAGTACTTC.

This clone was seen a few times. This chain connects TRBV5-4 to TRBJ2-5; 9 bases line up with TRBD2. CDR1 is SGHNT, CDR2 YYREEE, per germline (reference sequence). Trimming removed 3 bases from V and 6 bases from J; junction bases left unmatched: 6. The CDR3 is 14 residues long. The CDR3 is CASSSNLAGKTQYF. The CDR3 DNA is TGTGCCAGCAGCTCCAACCTAGCGGGGAAGACCCAGTACTTC.

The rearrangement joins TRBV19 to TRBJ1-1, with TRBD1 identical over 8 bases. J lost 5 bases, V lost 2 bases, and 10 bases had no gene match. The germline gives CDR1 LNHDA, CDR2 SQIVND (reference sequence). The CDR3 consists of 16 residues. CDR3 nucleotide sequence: TGTGCCAGTAGTATACCCCCATACAGGGGGGGGACTGAAGCTTTCTTT. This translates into CASSIPPYRGGTEAFF.

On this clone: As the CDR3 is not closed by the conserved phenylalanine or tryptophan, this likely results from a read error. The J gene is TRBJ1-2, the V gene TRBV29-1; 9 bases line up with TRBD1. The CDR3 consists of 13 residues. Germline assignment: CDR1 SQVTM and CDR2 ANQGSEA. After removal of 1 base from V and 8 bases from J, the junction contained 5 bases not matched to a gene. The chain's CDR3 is CSVEGGQGIGYTS. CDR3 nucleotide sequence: TGCAGCGTTGAAGGGGGACAGGGTATAGGCTACACCTCC.

The DNA for the CDR3 is TGTGCCAGTAGTATGCAAGCCGATCAGCCCCAGCATTTT. Translated, it gives CASSMQADQPQHF. The rearrangement joins TRBV19 to TRBJ1-5; D is unresolved. The germline V and J ends were trimmed by 3 bases and 5 bases, with 8 bases remaining between them. CDR1 is LNHDA, CDR2 SQIVND, per germline (reference sequence). The CDR3 has 13 residues.

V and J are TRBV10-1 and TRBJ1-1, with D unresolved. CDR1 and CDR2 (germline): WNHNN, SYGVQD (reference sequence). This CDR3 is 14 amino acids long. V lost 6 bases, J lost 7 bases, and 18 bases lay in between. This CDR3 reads CASSRTHLVGEAFF. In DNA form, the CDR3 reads TGCGCCAGCAGCCGTACCCATTTAGTCGGTGAAGCTTTCTTT.

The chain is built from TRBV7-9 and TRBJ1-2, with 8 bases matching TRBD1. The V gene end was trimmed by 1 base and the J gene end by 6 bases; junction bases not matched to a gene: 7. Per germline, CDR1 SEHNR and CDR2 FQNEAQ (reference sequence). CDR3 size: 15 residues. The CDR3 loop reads CASSLDLGQGNGYTF. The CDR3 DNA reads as TGTGCCAGCAGCTTAGATTTAGGACAGGGTAATGGCTACACCTTC.

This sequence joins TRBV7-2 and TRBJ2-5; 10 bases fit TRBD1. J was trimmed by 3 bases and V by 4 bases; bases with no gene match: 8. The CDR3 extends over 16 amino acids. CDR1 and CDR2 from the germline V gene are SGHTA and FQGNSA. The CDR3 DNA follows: TGTGCCAGCAGCTCTCATGACAGGGGGCGCGAAGAGACCCAGTACTTC. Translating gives CASSSHDRGREETQYF.

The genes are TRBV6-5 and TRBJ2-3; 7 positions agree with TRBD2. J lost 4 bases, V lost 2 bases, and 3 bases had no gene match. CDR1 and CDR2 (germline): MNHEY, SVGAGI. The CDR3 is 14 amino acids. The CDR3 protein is CASSYRAGADTQYF. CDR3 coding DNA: TGTGCCAGCAGTTACCGGGCGGGGGCAGATACGCAGTATTTT.

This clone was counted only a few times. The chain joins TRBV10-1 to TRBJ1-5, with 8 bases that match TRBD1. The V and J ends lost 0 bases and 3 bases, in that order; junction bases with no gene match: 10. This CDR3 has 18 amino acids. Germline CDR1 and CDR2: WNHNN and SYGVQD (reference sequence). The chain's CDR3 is CASSESYTGGSHNQPQHF. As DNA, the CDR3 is TGCGCCAGCAGTGAGTCGTATACAGGGGGTTCTCACAATCAGCCCCAGCATTTT.

The CDR3 DNA sequence: TGCAGCGTTGAAGATGGGCAGGGGGCTTACGAGCAGTACTTC. It yields the protein CSVEDGQGAYEQYF. The rearrangement joins TRBV29-1 to TRBJ2-7; 8 bases are a match to TRBD1. The length of the CDR3 is 14 residues. The V gene's germline CDR1 is SQVTM and CDR2 ANQGSEA. Germline trimming cut 0 bases from V and 4 bases from J; bases unmatched to any gene: 5.

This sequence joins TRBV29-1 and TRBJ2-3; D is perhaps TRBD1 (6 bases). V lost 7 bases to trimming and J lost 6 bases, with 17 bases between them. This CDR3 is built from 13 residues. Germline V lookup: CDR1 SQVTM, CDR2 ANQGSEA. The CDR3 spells CSGGQGITDTQYF. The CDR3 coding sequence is TGCAGCGGGGGTCAGGGGATAACGGATACGCAGTATTTT.

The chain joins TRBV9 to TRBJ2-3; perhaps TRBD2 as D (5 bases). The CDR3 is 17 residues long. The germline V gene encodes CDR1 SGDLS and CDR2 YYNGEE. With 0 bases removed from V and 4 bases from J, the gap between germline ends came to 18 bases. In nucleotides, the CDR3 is TGTGCCAGCAGCGTAGCCTACCCTGCAAGCGGATCAGATACGCAGTATTTT. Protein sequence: CASSVAYPASGSDTQYF.

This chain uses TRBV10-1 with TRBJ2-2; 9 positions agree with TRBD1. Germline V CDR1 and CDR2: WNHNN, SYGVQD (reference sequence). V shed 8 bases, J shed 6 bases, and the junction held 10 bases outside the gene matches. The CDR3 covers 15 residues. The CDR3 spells CASGAGTGKPGELFF. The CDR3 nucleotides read TGCGCCAGCGGGGCCGGGACAGGGAAACCCGGGGAGCTGTTTTTT.

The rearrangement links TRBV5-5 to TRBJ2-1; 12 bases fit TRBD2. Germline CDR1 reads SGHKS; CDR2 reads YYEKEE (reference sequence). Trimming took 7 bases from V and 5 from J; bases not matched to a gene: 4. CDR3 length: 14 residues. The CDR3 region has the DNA TGTGCCAGCTGGCGACTAGCGGGGGACAATGAGCAGTTCTTC. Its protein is CASWRLAGDNEQFF.

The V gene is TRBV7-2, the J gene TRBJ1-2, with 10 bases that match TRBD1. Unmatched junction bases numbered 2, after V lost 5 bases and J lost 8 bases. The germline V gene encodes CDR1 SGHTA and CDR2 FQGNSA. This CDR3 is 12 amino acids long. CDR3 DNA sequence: TGTGCCAGCAGCCCGGGACAGGGGGGCTACACCTTC. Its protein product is CASSPGQGGYTF.